These 24 T cell receptor beta chains came from one sample sequenced in a study of human thymus T cells. TCRdb keeps only in-frame clones here, not all; method: immunoSEQ multiplex PCR. In the table there are roughly 120,000 clones, over 85% of which are singletons. Obtained as resections during corrective heart surgery, the thymus tissue was then studied. Material for sequencing was thymus tissue. All receptors derive from a boy under three years old with a congenital heart defect but otherwise immunologically healthy.

This clone was seen only a few times. The chain is built from TRBV28 and TRBJ1-2; 7 positions agree with TRBD1. The V and J ends lost 4 bases and 6 bases, in that order; junction bases with no gene match: 14. The germline V gene encodes CDR1 MDHEN and CDR2 SYDVKM. The CDR3 contains 16 residues. CDR3 coding DNA: TGTGCCAGCAGTTGTGCTGTCCCCGGACAGGAGGATGGCTACACCTTC. Translation: CASSCAVPGQEDGYTF.

The V gene is TRBV13, the J gene TRBJ1-3; D is unclear. Germline-derived CDR1 and CDR2 are PRHDT and FYEKMQ (reference sequence). Trimming stripped 6 bases from V and 4 bases from J, with 10 bases between. This CDR3 comprises 13 residues. In DNA form, the CDR3 reads TGTGCCAGCAGTACACCCGAGGGAAACACCATATATTTT. It specifies CASSTPEGNTIYF. Using reference TRBV13 and TRBJ1-3 for the parts outside the CDR3, the full variable domain is AAGVIQSPRHLIKEKRETATLKCYPIPRHDTVYWYQQGPGQDPQFLISFYEKMQSDKGSIPDRFSAQQFSDYHSELNMSSLELGDSALYFCASSTPEGNTIYFGEGSWLTVV.

The J gene is TRBJ1-2, the V gene TRBV27; unclear D gene. CDR1 and CDR2 (germline): MNHEY, SMNVEV (reference sequence). The CDR3 has 16 amino acids. Trimming cost V 3 bases and J 0 bases, with 14 bases left between them. This chain's CDR3 is CASSFIRLGTNYGYTF. The CDR3 DNA reads as TGTGCCAGCAGTTTTATTCGCCTGGGGACTAACTATGGCTACACCTTC.

The chain uses TRBV19 and TRBJ1-4; D not certain. The CDR3 is made up of 15 amino acids. Trimming removed 7 bases from V and 5 bases from J, with 17 bases in between. Germline CDR1 is LNHDA and CDR2 is SQIVND (reference sequence). The DNA for the CDR3 is TGTGCCAGTACTAGCGACCTCCTCAGGAATGAAAAACTGTTTTTT. Translated, it gives CASTSDLLRNEKLFF.

V is TRBV5-4 and J is TRBJ2-3; D may be TRBD2 (5 bases). Trimming cost V 6 bases and J 5 bases, with 13 bases left between them. The CDR3 contains 13 residues. Germline V gene lookup returns CDR1 SGHNT and CDR2 YYREEE (reference sequence). The CDR3 DNA follows: TGTGCCAGCACTGGAGCGGAGGTAGATACGCAGTATTTT. Protein sequence: CASTGAEVDTQYF.

This chain links TRBV10-1 with TRBJ1-3; D might be TRBD1 (6 bases). The V end was cut by 3 bases, the J end by 3 bases, with 6 bases between. Germline CDR1 is WNHNN and CDR2 is SYGVQD (reference sequence). The CDR3 totals 13 residues. The CDR3 nucleotides are TGCGCCAGCAGTGAACAGGGTGGAAACACCATATATTTT. Its protein product is CASSEQGGNTIYF.

The chain carries TRBV5-6 and TRBJ1-1, with D possibly matching TRBD1 (5 bases). Germline CDR1 is SGHDT and CDR2 is YYEEEE. The V gene lost 2 bases and the J gene lost 6 bases, with 14 bases spanning the gap. The CDR3 runs to 14 residues. DNA of the CDR3: TGTGCCAGCAGCTTCCACGGGGGAGTTTCTGAAGCTTTCTTT. Translated, it gives CASSFHGGVSEAFF.

A remark on this clone: One end of the junction varies from germline; a read error may be responsible. The chain combines TRBV7-7 with TRBJ2-1; no firm D call. The CDR3 length is 14 residues. Germline V gene sequence: CDR1 SSHAT, CDR2 FNYEAQ (reference sequence). CDR3 coding DNA: TGTGCTAGCAGCTTAAGGATTCATTGGAATGAGCAGTTCTTC. It translates to CASSLRIHWNEQFF.

This rearrangement joins TRBV19 to TRBJ2-7; 10 nucleotides match TRBD2. CDR1 and CDR2 (germline): LNHDA, SQIVND (reference sequence). This CDR3 region has 15 residues. Trimming took 2 bases from V and 2 from J; bases not matched to a gene: 3. CDR3 sequence: CASSIQLAGPYEQYF. The CDR3 nucleotides are TGTGCCAGTAGTATACAACTAGCGGGGCCCTACGAGCAGTACTTC.

The chain carries TRBV10-3 and TRBJ1-2; no firm D call. Per germline, CDR1 ENHRY and CDR2 SYGVKD. The CDR3 length is 12 residues. Trimming took 7 bases from V and 2 from J, leaving 8 bases between them. CDR3 sequence (DNA): TGTGCCATCAAAGCGGAGAACTATGGCTACACCTTC. Its protein is CAIKAENYGYTF.

The chain is built from TRBV7-2 and TRBJ1-4; 11 bases are a match to TRBD1. The CDR3 loop spans 17 amino acids. The ends lost 4 bases at V and 4 bases at J; junction bases unmatched: 8. Per germline, CDR1 SGHTA and CDR2 FQGNSA. In DNA form, the CDR3 reads TGTGCCAGCAGCTGCACAGGGACAGGGGGTGATAATGAAAAACTGTTTTTT. As protein: CASSCTGTGGDNEKLFF.

This chain's CDR3 is CASSLAGAGAEMNTEAFF. The DNA for the CDR3 is TGTGCCAGCAGCTTGGCGGGGGCCGGAGCAGAGATGAACACTGAAGCTTTCTTT. The chain joins TRBV5-6 to TRBJ1-1; weak D call: TRBD1 (6 bases). Trimming stripped 0 bases from V and 0 bases from J, with 18 bases between. The CDR3 spans 18 residues. CDR1 and CDR2 from the germline V gene are SGHDT and YYEEEE.

The chain joins TRBV11-2 to TRBJ2-1; 7 bases agree with TRBD1. Germline lookup yields CDR1 SGHAT and CDR2 FQNNGV. J gave up 3 bases and V 10 bases, and 12 bases lay outside the gene matches. The CDR3 length is 15 residues. CDR3 sequence reads: CATSSGQTFYNEQFF. The CDR3 coding sequence is TGTGCCACATCCTCGGGACAGACCTTCTACAATGAGCAGTTCTTC. Looking up the rest from reference TRBV11-2 and TRBJ2-1 gives the full variable domain: EAGVAQSPRYKIIEKRQSVAFWCNPISGHATLYWYQQILGQGPKLLIQFQNNGVVDDSQLPKDRFSAERLKGVDSTLKIQPAKLEDSAVYLCATSSGQTFYNEQFFGPGTRLTVL.

The V call is TRBV14, the J call TRBJ1-2, with a weak D call TRBD1 (6 bases). Germline assignment: CDR1 SGHDN and CDR2 FVKESK. This CDR3 is 15 amino acids long. V lost 0 bases to trimming and J lost 4 bases, with 12 bases between them. The CDR3 region is CASSQDWSGAYGYTF. CDR3 nucleotide sequence: TGTGCCAGCAGCCAAGATTGGTCAGGGGCCTATGGCTACACCTTC.

The chain uses TRBV27 and TRBJ1-1, with 8 positions matching TRBD1. Germline V gene data show CDR1 as MNHEY and CDR2 as SMNVEV (reference sequence). The J segment lost 0 bases and the V segment lost 4 bases, leaving 13 bases of the junction unmatched. This CDR3 comprises 18 residues. CDR3: CASSSATGAGRVNTEAFF. The CDR3 nucleotides read TGTGCCAGCAGTTCCGCGACAGGGGCCGGACGAGTGAACACTGAAGCTTTCTTT.

This chain uses TRBV7-2 with TRBJ1-2; D is possibly TRBD1 (5 bases). The V gene lost 0 bases and the J gene lost 8 bases, with 7 bases spanning the gap. CDR1 and CDR2 from the germline V gene are SGHTA and FQGNSA. CDR3 size: 12 residues. The CDR3 here is CASSLAPGGYTF. CDR3 sequence (DNA): TGTGCCAGCAGCTTAGCTCCAGGGGGCTACACCTTC.

The chain carries TRBV15 and TRBJ1-1; D is possibly TRBD1 (5 bases). The V gene's germline CDR1 is LNHNV and CDR2 YYDKDF (reference sequence). V lost 6 bases and J lost 5, with 7 bases in between. The CDR3 length is 11 residues. DNA for the CDR3: TGTGCCACCAGGGGGCGGACTGAAGCTTTCTTT. Translation: CATRGRTEAFF.

The chain combines TRBV7-9 with TRBJ1-4, with TRBD1 as a possible D gene (6 bases). CDR1 is SEHNR and CDR2 is FQNEAQ in the germline V gene (reference sequence). The CDR3 length is 16 residues. Trimming pared 4 bases from V and 8 bases from J, leaving 20 bases between. The CDR3 loop is CASSSKYRAGEEKLFF. CDR3 DNA sequence: TGTGCCAGCAGCTCCAAGTACAGGGCCGGAGAGGAAAAACTGTTTTTT.

This chain connects TRBV15 to TRBJ1-1; no firm D call. Trimming removed 0 bases at V and 4 bases at J, with 15 bases between. The V gene's germline CDR1 is LNHNV and CDR2 YYDKDF (reference sequence). This CDR3 spans 16 amino acids. The CDR3 nucleotides are TGTGCCACCAGCAGAGATGGTCAGCCTCGCGGCACTGAAGCTTTCTTT. As protein: CATSRDGQPRGTEAFF.

This rearrangement joins TRBV11-2 to TRBJ1-6; D gene unclear. The CDR3 has 14 residues. The germline V gene has CDR1 SGHAT and CDR2 FQNNGV. Between the trimmed V and J ends, which lost 5 bases and 14 bases, there was a span of 19 bases. DNA for the CDR3: TGTGCCAGCAGCCACTCGACGGTGGACGGGGCCCTCCACTTT. Its translation: CASSHSTVDGALHF.

The V gene is TRBV12-5, the J gene TRBJ2-1; weak D call: TRBD2 (5 bases). Germline CDR1 LGHNT, CDR2 FRNRAP. The CDR3 is made up of 18 amino acids. Trimming pared 1 base from V and 9 bases from J, leaving 25 bases between. The CDR3 here is CASGLGEVAGVTKGEQFF. The CDR3 DNA follows: TGTGCTAGTGGTTTGGGAGAGGTGGCGGGCGTTACAAAGGGTGAGCAGTTCTTC.

The DNA for the CDR3 is TGTGCCAGCAGCCCACAGGGGATTAATTCACCCCTCCACTTT. It specifies CASSPQGINSPLHF. This chain links TRBV5-6 with TRBJ1-6; 7 bases match TRBD1. V trimming: 4 bases; J trimming: 6 bases; junction bases outside the gene matches: 4. The length of the CDR3 is 14 residues. From germline, CDR1 is SGHDT and CDR2 YYEEEE.

V usage is TRBV7-2 and J usage is TRBJ2-7; D might be TRBD2 (7 bases). V gave up 5 bases and J gave up 4 bases, with 24 bases separating them. The length of the CDR3 is 17 residues. The germline gives CDR1 SGHTA, CDR2 FQGNSA. DNA of the CDR3: TGTGCCAGCAGCCCAGTGTGGGGAGGGGGGGCGTCTTACGAGCAGTACTTC. This codes for CASSPVWGGGASYEQYF.

The chain employs TRBV29-1 and TRBJ2-7; no reliable D call. V was clipped by 6 bases and J by 0 bases, with 15 bases between them. CDR1 SQVTM and CDR2 ANQGSEA come from the germline V gene. The CDR3 spans 14 residues. The CDR3 protein is CSVSWSAVSYEQYF. DNA of the CDR3: TGCAGCGTCTCCTGGTCGGCAGTCTCCTACGAGCAGTACTTC.